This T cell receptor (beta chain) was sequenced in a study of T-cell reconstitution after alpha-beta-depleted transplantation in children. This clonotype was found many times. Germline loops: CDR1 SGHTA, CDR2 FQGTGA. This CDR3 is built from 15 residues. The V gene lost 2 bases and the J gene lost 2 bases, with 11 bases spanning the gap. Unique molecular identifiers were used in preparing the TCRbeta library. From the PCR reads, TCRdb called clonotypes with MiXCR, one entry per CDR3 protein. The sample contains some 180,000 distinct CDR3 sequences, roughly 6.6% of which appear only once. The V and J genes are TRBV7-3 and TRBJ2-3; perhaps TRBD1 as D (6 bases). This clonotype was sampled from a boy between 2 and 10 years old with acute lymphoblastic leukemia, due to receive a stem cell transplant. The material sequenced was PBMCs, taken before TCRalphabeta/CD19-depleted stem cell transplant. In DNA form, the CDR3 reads TGTGCCAGCAGCTTAGAGGGGACACACACAGATACGCAGTATTTT. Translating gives CASSLEGTHTDTQYF.